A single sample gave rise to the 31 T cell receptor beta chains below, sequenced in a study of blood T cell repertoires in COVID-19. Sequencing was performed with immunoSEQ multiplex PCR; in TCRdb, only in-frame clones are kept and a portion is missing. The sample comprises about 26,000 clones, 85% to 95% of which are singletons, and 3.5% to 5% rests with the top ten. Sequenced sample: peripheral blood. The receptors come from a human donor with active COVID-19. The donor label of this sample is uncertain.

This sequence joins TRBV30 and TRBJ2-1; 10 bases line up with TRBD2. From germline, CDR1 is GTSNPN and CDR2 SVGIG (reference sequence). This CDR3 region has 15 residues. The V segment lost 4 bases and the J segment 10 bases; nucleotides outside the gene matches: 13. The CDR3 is CAWTRRASGSGEQFF. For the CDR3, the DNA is TGTGCCTGGACCCGGCGGGCTAGCGGGAGTGGGGAGCAGTTCTTC.

Here the CDR3 DNA reads TGCGCCAGCAGGTTTGACAGGGGACCGCTGGATTATCAGCCCCAGCATTTT. As protein: CASRFDRGPLDYQPQHF. V and J are TRBV5-1 and TRBJ1-5; TRBD1 matches at 8 bases. CDR3 length: 17 residues. V lost 5 bases and J lost 5; bases outside the gene matches: 15. Germline V gene sequence: CDR1 SGHRS, CDR2 YFSETQ.

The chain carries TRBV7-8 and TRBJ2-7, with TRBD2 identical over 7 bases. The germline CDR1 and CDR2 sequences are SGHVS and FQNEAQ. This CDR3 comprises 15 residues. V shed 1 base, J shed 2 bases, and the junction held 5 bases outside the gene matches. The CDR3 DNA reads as TGTGCCAGCAGCTTAGACTTAGCGGGCACCTACGAGCAGTACTTC. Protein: CASSLDLAGTYEQYF.

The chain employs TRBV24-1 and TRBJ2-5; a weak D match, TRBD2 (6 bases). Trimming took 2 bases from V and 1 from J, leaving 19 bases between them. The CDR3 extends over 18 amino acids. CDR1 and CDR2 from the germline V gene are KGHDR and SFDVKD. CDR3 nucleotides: TGTGCCACCAGTGATTCGCCGTTGGACTACAGTACCCAAGAGACCCAGTACTTC. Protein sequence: CATSDSPLDYSTQETQYF.

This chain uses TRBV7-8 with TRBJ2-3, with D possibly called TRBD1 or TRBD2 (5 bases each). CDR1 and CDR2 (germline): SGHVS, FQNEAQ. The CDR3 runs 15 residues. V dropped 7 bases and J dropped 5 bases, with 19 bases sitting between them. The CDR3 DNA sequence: TGTGCCAGCAACCGGGACGAGTCGAGGGAAGATACGCAGTATTTT. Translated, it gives CASNRDESREDTQYF.

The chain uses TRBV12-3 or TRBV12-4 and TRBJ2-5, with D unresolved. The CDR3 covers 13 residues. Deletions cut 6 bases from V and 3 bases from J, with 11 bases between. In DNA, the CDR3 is TGTGCCAGCAGGAAGAAAGAGGAAGAGACCCAGTACTTC. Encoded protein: CASRKKEEETQYF.

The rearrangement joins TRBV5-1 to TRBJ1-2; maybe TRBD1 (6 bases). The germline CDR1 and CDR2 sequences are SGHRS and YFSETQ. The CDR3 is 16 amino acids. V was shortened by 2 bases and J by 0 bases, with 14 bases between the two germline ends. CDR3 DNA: TGCGCCAGCAGCTTAGGGACAACGGAGTCTAACTATGGCTACACCTTC. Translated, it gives CASSLGTTESNYGYTF.

CDR3 sequence: CATSDPGGAADTQYF. CDR3 nucleotides: TGTGCCACCAGTGATCCTGGGGGGGCCGCAGATACGCAGTATTTT. The chain links TRBV24-1 to TRBJ2-3, with D maybe TRBD2 (7 bases). Germline CDR1 is KGHDR and CDR2 is SFDVKD. V lost 3 bases and J 4 bases, leaving 13 bases between the germline ends. The CDR3 is made up of 15 amino acids.

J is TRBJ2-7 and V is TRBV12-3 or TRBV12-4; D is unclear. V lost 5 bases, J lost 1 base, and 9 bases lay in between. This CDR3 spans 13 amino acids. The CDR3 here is CASSPPDSYEQYF. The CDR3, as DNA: TGTGCCAGCAGTCCCCCAGATTCCTACGAGCAGTACTTC.

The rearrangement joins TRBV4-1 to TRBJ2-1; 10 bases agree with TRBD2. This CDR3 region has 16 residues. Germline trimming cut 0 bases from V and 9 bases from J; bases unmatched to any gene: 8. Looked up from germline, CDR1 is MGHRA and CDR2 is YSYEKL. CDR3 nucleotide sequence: TGCGCCAGCAGCCAAGATCGAATAGCGGGAGGCACTGAGCAGTTCTTC. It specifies CASSQDRIAGGTEQFF.

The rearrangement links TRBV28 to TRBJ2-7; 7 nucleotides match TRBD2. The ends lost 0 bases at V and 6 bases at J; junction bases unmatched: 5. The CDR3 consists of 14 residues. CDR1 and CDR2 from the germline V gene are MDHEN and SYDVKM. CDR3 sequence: CASSLWGGSSEQYF. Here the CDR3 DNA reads TGTGCCAGCAGTTTATGGGGGGGGTCCAGCGAGCAGTACTTC.

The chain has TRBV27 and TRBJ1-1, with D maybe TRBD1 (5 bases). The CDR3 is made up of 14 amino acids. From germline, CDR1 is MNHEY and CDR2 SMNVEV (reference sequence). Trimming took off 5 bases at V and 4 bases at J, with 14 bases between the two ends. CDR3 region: CASSLDRRSTEAFF. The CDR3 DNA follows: TGTGCCAGCAGTCTTGACAGACGGAGCACTGAAGCTTTCTTT.

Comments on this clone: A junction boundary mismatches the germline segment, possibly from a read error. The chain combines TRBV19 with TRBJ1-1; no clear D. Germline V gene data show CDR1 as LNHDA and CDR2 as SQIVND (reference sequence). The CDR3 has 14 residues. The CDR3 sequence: CASRIGPVNTEAFF. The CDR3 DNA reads TGTGCCAGTAGAATAGGTCCGGTGAACACTGAAGCTTTCTTT.

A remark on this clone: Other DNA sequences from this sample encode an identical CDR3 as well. The CDR3 bases are TGTGCCACCAGTGATCCCCGGGGCACAGATACGCAGTATTTT. It encodes CATSDPRGTDTQYF. The chain links TRBV24-1 to TRBJ2-3; no reliable D call. V lost 3 bases and J lost 1, with 7 bases in between. The CDR3 totals 14 residues. Germline lookup yields CDR1 KGHDR and CDR2 SFDVKD.

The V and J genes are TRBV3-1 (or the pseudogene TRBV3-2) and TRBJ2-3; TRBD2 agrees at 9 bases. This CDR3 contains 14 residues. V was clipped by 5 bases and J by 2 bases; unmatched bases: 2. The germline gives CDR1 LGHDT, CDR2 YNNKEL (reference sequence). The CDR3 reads CASSSSGVTDTQYF. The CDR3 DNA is TGTGCCAGCAGCTCTAGCGGGGTCACAGATACGCAGTATTTT.

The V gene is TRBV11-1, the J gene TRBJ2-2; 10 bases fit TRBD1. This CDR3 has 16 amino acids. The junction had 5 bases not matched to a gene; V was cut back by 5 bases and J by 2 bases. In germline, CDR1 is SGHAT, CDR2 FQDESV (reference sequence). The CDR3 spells CASSQGTGVNTGELFF. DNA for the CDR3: TGTGCCAGCAGCCAAGGGACAGGGGTCAACACCGGGGAGCTGTTTTTT.

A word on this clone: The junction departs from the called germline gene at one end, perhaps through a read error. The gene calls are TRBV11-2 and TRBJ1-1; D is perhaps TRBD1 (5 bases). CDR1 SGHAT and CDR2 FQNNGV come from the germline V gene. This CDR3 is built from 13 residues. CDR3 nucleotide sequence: TGTGCCAGCAGTTTAGGGGCGAACACTGAAGCTTTCTTT. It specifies CASSLGANTEAFF.

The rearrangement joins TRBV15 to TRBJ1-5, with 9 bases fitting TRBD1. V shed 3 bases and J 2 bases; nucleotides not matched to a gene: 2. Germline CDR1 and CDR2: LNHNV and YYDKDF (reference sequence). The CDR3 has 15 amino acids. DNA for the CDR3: TGTGCCACCAGCAGGAGGACAGGGGGCAATCAGCCCCAGCATTTT. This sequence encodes CATSRRTGGNQPQHF.

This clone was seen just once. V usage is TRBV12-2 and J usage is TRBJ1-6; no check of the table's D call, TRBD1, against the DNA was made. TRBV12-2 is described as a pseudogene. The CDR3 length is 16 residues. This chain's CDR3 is CASRRNVTGGASPLHF. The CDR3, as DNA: TGTGCAAGTCGCCGGAACGTTACAGGGGGCGCTTCACCCCTCCACTTT.

CDR3 sequence: CASSQGTPGLAEPQYF. DNA for the CDR3: TGTGCCAGCAGCCAAGGAACCCCGGGACTAGCGGAGCCCCAGTACTTC. The J gene is TRBJ2-5, the V gene TRBV3-1 (or the pseudogene TRBV3-2); 11 nucleotides align to TRBD2. The V gene end was trimmed by 1 base and the J gene end by 9 bases; junction bases not matched to a gene: 10. Germline lookup yields CDR1 LGHDT and CDR2 YNNKEL (reference sequence). This CDR3 spans 16 amino acids.

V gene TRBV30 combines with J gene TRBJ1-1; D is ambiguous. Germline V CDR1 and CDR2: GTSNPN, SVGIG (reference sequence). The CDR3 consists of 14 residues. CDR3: CAFLGVNRNTEAFF. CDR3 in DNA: TGTGCTTTTCTCGGGGTGAATCGTAACACTGAAGCTTTCTTT. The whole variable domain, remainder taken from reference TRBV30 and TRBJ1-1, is SQTIHQWPATLVQPVGSPLSLECTVEGTSNPNLYWYRQAAGRGLQLLFYSVGIGQISSEVPQNLSASRPQDRQFILSSKKLLLSDSGFYLCAFLGVNRNTEAFFGQGTRLTVV.

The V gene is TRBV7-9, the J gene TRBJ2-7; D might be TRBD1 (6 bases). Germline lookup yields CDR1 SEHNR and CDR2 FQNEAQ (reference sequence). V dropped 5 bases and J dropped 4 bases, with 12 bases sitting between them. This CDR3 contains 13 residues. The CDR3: CASSTDGTYEQYF. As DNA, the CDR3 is TGTGCCAGCAGCACTGACGGGACATACGAGCAGTACTTC. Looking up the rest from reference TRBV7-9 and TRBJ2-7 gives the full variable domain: DTGVSQNPRHKITKRGQNVTFRCDPISEHNRLYWYRQTLGQGPEFLTYFQNEAQLEKSRLLSDRFSAERPKGSFSTLEIQRTEQGDSAMYLCASSTDGTYEQYFGPGTRLTVT.

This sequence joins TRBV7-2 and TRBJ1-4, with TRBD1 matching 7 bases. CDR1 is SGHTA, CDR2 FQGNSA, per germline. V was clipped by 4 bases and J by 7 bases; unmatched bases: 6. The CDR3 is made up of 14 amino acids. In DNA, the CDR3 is TGTGCCAGCAGCTCGACAGGGACCCGTGAAAAACTGTTTTTT. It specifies CASSSTGTREKLFF.

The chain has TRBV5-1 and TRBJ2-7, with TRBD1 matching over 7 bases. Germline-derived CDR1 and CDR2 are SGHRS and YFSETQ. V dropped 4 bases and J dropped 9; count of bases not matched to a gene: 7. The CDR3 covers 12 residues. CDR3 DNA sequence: TGCGCCAGCAGCGAGACAGGGTCGGGGCAGTACTTC. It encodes CASSETGSGQYF.

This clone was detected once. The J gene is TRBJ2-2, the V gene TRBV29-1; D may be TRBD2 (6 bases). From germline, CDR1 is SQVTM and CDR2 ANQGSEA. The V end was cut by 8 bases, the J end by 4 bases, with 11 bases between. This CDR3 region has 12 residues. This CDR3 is CSSKEGTGELFF. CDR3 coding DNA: TGCAGCTCTAAGGAGGGCACCGGGGAGCTGTTTTTT.

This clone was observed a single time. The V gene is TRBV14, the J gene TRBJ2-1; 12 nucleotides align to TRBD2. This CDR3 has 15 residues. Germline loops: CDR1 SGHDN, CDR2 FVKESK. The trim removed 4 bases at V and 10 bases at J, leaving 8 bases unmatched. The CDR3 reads CASSPLAGGVGEQFF. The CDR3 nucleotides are TGTGCCAGCAGCCCCCTAGCGGGGGGGGTGGGAGAGCAGTTCTTC.

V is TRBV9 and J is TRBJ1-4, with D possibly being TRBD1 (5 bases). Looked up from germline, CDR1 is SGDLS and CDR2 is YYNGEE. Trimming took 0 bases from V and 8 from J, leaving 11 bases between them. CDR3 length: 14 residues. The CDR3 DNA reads TGTGCCAGCAGCGTAGGACAGCACAAAGAAAAACTGTTTTTT. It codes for CASSVGQHKEKLFF.

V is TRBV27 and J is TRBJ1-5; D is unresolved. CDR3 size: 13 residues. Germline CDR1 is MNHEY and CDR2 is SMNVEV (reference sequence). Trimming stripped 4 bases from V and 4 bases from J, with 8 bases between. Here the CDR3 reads CASSSKRNQPQHF. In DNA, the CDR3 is TGTGCCAGCAGTTCCAAGCGGAATCAGCCCCAGCATTTT.

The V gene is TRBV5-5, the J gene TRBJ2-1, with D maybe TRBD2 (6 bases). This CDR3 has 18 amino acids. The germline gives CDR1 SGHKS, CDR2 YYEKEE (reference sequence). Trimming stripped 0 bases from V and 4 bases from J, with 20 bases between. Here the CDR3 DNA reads TGTGCCAGCAGCTTGGTACCACCGCGAGCCGGGAGTTACAATGAGCAGTTCTTC. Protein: CASSLVPPRAGSYNEQFF.

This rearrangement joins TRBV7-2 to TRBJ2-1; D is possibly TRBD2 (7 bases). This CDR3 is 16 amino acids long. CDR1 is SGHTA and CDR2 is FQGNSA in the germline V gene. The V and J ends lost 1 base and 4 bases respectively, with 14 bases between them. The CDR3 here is CASSLVGGATYNEQFF. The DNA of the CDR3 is TGTGCCAGCAGCTTAGTGGGGGGGGCGACATACAATGAGCAGTTCTTC. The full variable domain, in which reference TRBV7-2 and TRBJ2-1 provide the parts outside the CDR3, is GAGVSQSPSNKVTEKGKDVELRCDPISGHTALYWYRQSLGQGLEFLIYFQGNSAPDKSGLPSDRFSAERTGGSVSTLTIQRTQQEDSAVYLCASSLVGGATYNEQFFGPGTRLTVL.

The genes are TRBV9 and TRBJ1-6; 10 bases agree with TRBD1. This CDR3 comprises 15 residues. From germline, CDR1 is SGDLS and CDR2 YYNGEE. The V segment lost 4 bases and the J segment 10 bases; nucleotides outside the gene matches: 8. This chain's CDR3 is CASSTTGTGVSPLHF. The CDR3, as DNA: TGTGCCAGCAGCACAACCGGGACAGGGGTATCACCCCTCCACTTT.